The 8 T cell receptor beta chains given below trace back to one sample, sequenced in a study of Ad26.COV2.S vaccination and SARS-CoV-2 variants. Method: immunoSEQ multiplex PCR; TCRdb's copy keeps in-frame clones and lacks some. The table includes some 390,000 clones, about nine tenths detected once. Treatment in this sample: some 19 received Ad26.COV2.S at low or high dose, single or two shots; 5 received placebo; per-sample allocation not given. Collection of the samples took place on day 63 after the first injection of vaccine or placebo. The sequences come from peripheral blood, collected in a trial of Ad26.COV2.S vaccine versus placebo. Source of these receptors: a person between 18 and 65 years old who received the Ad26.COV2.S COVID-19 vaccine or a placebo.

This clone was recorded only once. CDR3 DNA: TGTGCCAGCAGTGAACCCCACTTAGACAGTATGGGCAATCAGCCCCAGCATTTT. This gives the protein CASSEPHLDSMGNQPQHF. This rearrangement joins TRBV25-1 to TRBJ1-5; a possible D gene is TRBD1 (5 bases). Germline lookup yields CDR1 MGHDK and CDR2 SYGVNS. Trimming took off 2 bases at V and 2 bases at J, with 19 bases between the two ends. This CDR3 region has 18 residues. The full variable domain, rest sourced from reference TRBV25-1 and TRBJ1-5, is EADIYQTPRYLVIGTGKKITLECSQTMGHDKMYWYQQDPGMELHLIHYSYGVNSTEKGDLSSESTVSRIRTEHFPLTLESARPSHTSQYLCASSEPHLDSMGNQPQHFGDGTRLSIL.

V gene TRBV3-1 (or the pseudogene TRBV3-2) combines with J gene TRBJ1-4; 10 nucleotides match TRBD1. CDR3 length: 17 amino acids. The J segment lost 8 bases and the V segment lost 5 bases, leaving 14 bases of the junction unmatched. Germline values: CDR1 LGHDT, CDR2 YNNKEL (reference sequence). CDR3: CASSAVPGQGQEEKLFF. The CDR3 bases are TGTGCCAGCAGCGCCGTCCCGGGACAGGGGCAGGAGGAAAAACTGTTTTTT.

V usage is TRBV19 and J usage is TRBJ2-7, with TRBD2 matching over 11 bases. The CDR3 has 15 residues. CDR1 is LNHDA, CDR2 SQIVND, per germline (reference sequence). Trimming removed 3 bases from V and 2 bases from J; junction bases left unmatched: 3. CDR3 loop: CASSIAGLAAYEQYF. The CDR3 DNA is TGTGCCAGTAGTATTGCGGGACTAGCGGCCTACGAGCAGTACTTC.

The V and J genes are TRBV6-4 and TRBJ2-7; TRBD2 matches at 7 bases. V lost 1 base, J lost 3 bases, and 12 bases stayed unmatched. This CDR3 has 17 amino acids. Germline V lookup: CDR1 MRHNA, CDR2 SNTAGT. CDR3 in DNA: TGTGCCAGCAGTGACTTCGTAGCGGGCCCCGCTTACTACGAGCAGTACTTC. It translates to CASSDFVAGPAYYEQYF.

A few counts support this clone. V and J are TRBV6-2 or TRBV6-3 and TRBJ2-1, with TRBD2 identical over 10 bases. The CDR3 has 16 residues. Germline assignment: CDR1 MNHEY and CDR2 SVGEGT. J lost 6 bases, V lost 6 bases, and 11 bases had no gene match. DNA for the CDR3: TGTGCCAGCAGCGGTCTAGCGGGAGCCCCTCGCAATGAGCAGTTCTTC. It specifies CASSGLAGAPRNEQFF.

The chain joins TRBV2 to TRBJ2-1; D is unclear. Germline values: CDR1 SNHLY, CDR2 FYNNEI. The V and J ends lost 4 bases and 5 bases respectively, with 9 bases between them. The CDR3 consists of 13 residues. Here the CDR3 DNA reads TGTGCCAGCAGTGGGGCAGAAAACAATGAGCAGTTCTTC. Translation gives CASSGAENNEQFF.

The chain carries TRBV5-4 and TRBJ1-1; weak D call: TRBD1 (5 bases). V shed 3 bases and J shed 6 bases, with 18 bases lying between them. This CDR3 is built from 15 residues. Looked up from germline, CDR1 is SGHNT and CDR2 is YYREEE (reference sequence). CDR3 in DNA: TGTGCCAGCAGCTCCCAGGGTACTACTACCCCTGAAGCTTTCTTT. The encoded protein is CASSSQGTTTPEAFF.

The CDR3 reads CASSFWISPEAFF. CDR3 bases: TGTGCCAGCAGCTTTTGGATTAGTCCTGAAGCTTTCTTT. V gene TRBV12-3 or TRBV12-4 combines with J gene TRBJ1-1, with D hard to call. Trimming shortened V by 6 bases and J by 6 bases, and 14 bases separated the two germline ends. The CDR3 loop spans 13 amino acids.